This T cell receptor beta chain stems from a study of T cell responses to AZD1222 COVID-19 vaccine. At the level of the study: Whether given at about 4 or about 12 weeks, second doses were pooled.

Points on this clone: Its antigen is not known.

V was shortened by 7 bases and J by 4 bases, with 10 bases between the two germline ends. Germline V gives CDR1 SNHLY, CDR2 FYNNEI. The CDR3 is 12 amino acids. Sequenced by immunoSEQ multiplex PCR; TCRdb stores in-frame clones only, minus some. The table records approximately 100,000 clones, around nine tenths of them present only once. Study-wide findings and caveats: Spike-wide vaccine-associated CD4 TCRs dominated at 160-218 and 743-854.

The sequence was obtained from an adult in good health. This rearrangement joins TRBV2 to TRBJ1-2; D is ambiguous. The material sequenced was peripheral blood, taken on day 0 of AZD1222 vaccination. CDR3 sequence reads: CASTWSVYGYTF. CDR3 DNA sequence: TGTGCCAGCACCTGGAGTGTCTATGGCTACACCTTC.